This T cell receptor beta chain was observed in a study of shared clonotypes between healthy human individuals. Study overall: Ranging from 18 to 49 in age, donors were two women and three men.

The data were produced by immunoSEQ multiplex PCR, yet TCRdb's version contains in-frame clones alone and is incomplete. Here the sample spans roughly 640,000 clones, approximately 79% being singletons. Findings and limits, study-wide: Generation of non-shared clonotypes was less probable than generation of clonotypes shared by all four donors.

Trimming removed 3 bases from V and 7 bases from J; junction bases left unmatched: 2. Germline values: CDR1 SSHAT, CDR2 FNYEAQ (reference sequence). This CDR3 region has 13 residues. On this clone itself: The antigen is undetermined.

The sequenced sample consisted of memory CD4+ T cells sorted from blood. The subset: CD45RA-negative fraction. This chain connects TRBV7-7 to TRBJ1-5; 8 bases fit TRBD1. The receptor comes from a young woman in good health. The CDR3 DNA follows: TGTGCCAGCAGCTTGGACAGGGACCAGCCCCAGCATTTT. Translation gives CASSLDRDQPQHF.